These 5 T cell receptor beta chains originate from one sample sequenced in a study of neoadjuvant anti-PD-1 for oral cavity cancer. Indicated time point: after neoadjuvant nivolumab, at surgical resection. Sequencing used immunoSEQ multiplex PCR; TCRdb keeps in-frame clones, though not all of them. The sample records about 68,000 clones, around 84% being singletons. Specimen: PBMCs, collected after nivolumab (anti-PD-1) treatment. All receptors derive from a person between 40 and 80 years old with oral cavity squamous cell carcinoma.

The V and J genes are TRBV6-4 and TRBJ2-1; D perhaps matches TRBD1 (5 bases). Deletions cut 0 bases from V and 7 bases from J, with 13 bases between. Looked up from germline, CDR1 is MRHNA and CDR2 is SNTAGT. The CDR3 covers 15 residues. CDR3 in amino acids: CASSDSVLGANEQFF. The DNA of the CDR3 is TGTGCCAGCAGTGACTCCGTTTTAGGGGCGAATGAGCAGTTCTTC.

V usage is TRBV29-1 and J usage is TRBJ1-4; D gene unclear. The germline V gene has CDR1 SQVTM and CDR2 ANQGSEA. CDR3 length: 12 residues. V was clipped by 2 bases and J by 7 bases, with 8 bases between them. CDR3 sequence reads: CSVEMASEKLFF. In nucleotides, the CDR3 is TGCAGCGTTGAAATGGCGAGTGAAAAACTGTTTTTT. The complete variable domain, with remaining parts taken from reference TRBV29-1 and TRBJ1-4, reads SAVISQKPSRDICQRGTSLTIQCQVDSQVTMMFWYRQQPGQSLTLIATANQGSEATYESGFVIDKFPISRPNLTFSTLTVSNMSPEDSSIYLCSVEMASEKLFFGSGTQLSVL.

This clone appeared a single time. J is TRBJ2-1 and V is TRBV5-1; possibly TRBD1 or TRBD2 for D (5 bases each). Per germline, CDR1 SGHRS and CDR2 YFSETQ. This CDR3 contains 15 residues. V was shortened by 0 bases and J by 7 bases, with 14 bases between the two germline ends. The CDR3, as DNA: TGCGCCAGCAGCTTGGGAGGGGCAGGTAAAAATGAGCAGTTCTTC. This sequence encodes CASSLGGAGKNEQFF.

The J gene is TRBJ2-2, the V gene TRBV6-5; no clear D. The CDR3 covers 11 residues. Trimming took 8 bases from V and 6 from J, leaving 7 bases between them. CDR1 is MNHEY, CDR2 SVGAGI, per germline. The CDR3 DNA follows: TGTGCCAGCCGGATGGCCGGGGAGCTGTTTTTT. It yields the protein CASRMAGELFF.

The chain is built from TRBV5-4 and TRBJ2-7; possibly TRBD1 for D (5 bases). Germline CDR1 SGHNT, CDR2 YYREEE (reference sequence). The CDR3 extends over 12 amino acids. V lost 3 bases, J lost 5 bases, and 9 bases lay in between. CDR3 in amino acids: CASSSTGDEQYF. The CDR3 DNA is TGTGCCAGCAGCTCCACAGGAGACGAGCAGTACTTC.